This T cell receptor beta chain was retrieved from a study of blood T cell repertoires in COVID-19. The method was immunoSEQ multiplex PCR; TCRdb's version includes in-frame clones alone and lacks a portion of them. The sample records roughly 150,000 clones, roughly 85% being singletons. The receptor was isolated from a woman aged 70-85 years in a cohort exposed to, infected with or recovered from COVID-19 (not recorded which). Sequencing was done on a sample of PBMCs or T cells enriched from blood (not recorded which).

CDR3 residues: CASSLGQNYGYTF. In DNA form, the CDR3 reads TGTGCCAGTAGTTTAGGACAGAACTATGGCTACACCTTC. J is TRBJ1-2 and V is TRBV19; maybe TRBD1 (6 bases). The CDR3 consists of 13 residues. V gave up 5 bases and J gave up 2 bases, with 9 bases separating them. CDR1 LNHDA and CDR2 SQIVND come from the germline V gene (reference sequence).